This record looks at one T cell receptor (beta chain) sequence and its context. The data derive from a study of blood T cell repertoires in COVID-19. Sequencing used immunoSEQ multiplex PCR; TCRdb keeps in-frame clones, though not all of them. The sample includes under 200,000 clones, approximately 80% of them seen just once. The germline CDR1 and CDR2 sequences are LGHDT and YNNKEL (reference sequence). The CDR3 is made up of 15 amino acids. J was trimmed by 6 bases and V by 0 bases; bases with no gene match: 5. The source is a woman aged 55-75 years who had recovered from COVID-19. The chain uses TRBV3-1 (or the pseudogene TRBV3-2) and TRBJ2-7; TRBD1 matches 10 bases. The specimen sequenced was PBMCs or T cells enriched from blood (not recorded which). The DNA for the CDR3 is TGTGCCAGCAGCCAAGATTGGAGACAGGGGGCCGAGCAGTACTTC. The encoded protein is CASSQDWRQGAEQYF.